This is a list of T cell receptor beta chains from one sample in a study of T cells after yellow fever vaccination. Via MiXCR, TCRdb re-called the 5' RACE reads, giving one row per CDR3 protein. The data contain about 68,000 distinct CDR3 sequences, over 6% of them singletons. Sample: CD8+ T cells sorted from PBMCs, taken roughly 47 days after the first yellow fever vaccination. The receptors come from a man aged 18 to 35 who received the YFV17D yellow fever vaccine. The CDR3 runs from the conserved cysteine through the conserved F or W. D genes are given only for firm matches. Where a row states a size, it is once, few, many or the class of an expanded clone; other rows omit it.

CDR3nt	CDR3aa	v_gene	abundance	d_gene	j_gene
TGCGCCAGCAGCGGGGGAAACAGGGGTGTTCCTGGGGCCAACGTCCTGACTTTC	CASSGGNRGVPGANVLTF	TRBV5-1	-	TRBD1	TRBJ2-6
TGTGCCAGCAGGTTGGCCCCGCCTGGAAAACTGTTTTTT	CASRLAPPGKLFF	TRBV6-6	few	-	TRBJ1-4
TGTGCCAGCAGTTACTGGGGACCGAGCACAGATACGCAGTATTTT	CASSYWGPSTDTQYF	TRBV6-2/TRBV6-3	many	-	TRBJ2-3
TGTGCCAGTAGTTTCAGGACCACCGGGGAGCTGTTTTTT	CASSFRTTGELFF	TRBV19	-	-	TRBJ2-2
TGTGCCAGCAGTCGGGTGCTCAGAGAGGGAGAGACCCAGTACTTC	CASSRVLREGETQYF	TRBV27	many	-	TRBJ2-5
TGTGCCAGCAGTCCCCGGACGGGAACCCCAGAAGCTTTCTTT	CASSPRTGTPEAFF	TRBV6-1	-	-	TRBJ1-1
TGTGCCAGCAGTTACTCGGGTGTTGAAGCTTTCTTT	CASSYSGVEAFF	TRBV6-5	many	-	TRBJ1-1
TGCAGCGCCACGGGAGGGGGCTACACCTTC	CSATGGGYTF	TRBV29-1	few	-	TRBJ1-2
TGCGCCAGCAGCCAATATCTGGGCCAAGAGACCCAGTACTTC	CASSQYLGQETQYF	TRBV4-3	few	-	TRBJ2-5
TGTGCCAGCAGCCCCTGGGACAGTGACACTGAAGCTTTCTTT	CASSPWDSDTEAFF	TRBV7-9	-	TRBD1	TRBJ1-1
TGTGCCCGCAGTTACCGCTTTAATGGTTTCAATGAAAACCTGTTTTTT	CARSYRFNGFNENLFF	TRBV6-5	once	-	TRBJ1-4
TGTGCCAGCAGCTTAGGTTCCGCTGAGCAGTTCTTC	CASSLGSAEQFF	TRBV7-2	many	-	TRBJ2-1
TGTGCCAGCGGGGGCACTGCCTACGAGCAGTACTTC	CASGGTAYEQYF	TRBV12-3/TRBV12-4	many	-	TRBJ2-7
TGCGCCAGCAGCCAAGATCTCGGTGCTGGCTACACCTTC	CASSQDLGAGYTF	TRBV4-3	few	-	TRBJ1-2
TGTGCCAGCAGTTTTTACCGGGACAGGGAGAAGGTCGAGCAGTACTTC	CASSFYRDREKVEQYF	TRBV27	few	TRBD1	TRBJ2-7
TGTGCCAGCAGCCCCCACCCAGGCGTTCGCAATCAGCCCCAGCATTTT	CASSPHPGVRNQPQHF	TRBV7-2	many	-	TRBJ1-5
TGTGCCAGCAGCCAAGAAGGGGTTTCGGACAATGAGCAGTTCTTC	CASSQEGVSDNEQFF	TRBV4-2	many	-	TRBJ2-1
TGCGCCAGCAGCTTGGTTAGCGGGGGGCCCTCCTACAATGAGCAGTTCTTC	CASSLVSGGPSYNEQFF	TRBV5-1	many	TRBD2	TRBJ2-1
TGTGCCAGCAGCTTAGCTCCGGGTTACAATCAGCCCCAGCATTTT	CASSLAPGYNQPQHF	TRBV7-6	many	-	TRBJ1-5
TGCGCCAGCAGCTTGTGGCGGGGAGACTCCTACGAGCAGTACTTC	CASSLWRGDSYEQYF	TRBV5-1	many	-	TRBJ2-7
TGTGCCAGCAGCTGGATGACAGAGAAAGAGACCCAGTACTTC	CASSWMTEKETQYF	TRBV5-4	few	-	TRBJ2-5
TGTGCCACCAGCTCCCCTCTGCGGGGGGGCCGCCGCGAGCAGTTCTTC	CATSSPLRGGRREQFF	TRBV15	-	TRBD2	TRBJ2-1
TGTGCCAGCAGTTTGGCGGGGGTGAACACCGGGGAGCTGTTTTTT	CASSLAGVNTGELFF	TRBV27	few	TRBD2	TRBJ2-2
TGTGCCAGCAGTTTGGGGGAACTGAACACTGAAGCTTTCTTT	CASSLGELNTEAFF	TRBV27	many	-	TRBJ1-1
TGCAGCGCGGAGGTACGGGGCATAAACACCGGGGAGCTGTTTTTT	CSAEVRGINTGELFF	TRBV29-1	few	-	TRBJ2-2
TGCGCCAGCGCCGGGACAGAAAACATTCAGTACTTC	CASAGTENIQYF	TRBV4-1	-	TRBD1	TRBJ2-4
TGTGCCAGCAGCTTACCCAGGGGGCTTGGGGATACGCAGTATTTT	CASSLPRGLGDTQYF	TRBV11-1	many	TRBD1	TRBJ2-3
TGCAGTGCTAGAGATCTCCTCGAGACTACAAAGAATGAGCAGTTCTTC	CSARDLLETTKNEQFF	TRBV20-1	many	-	TRBJ2-1
TGCGCCAGCAGCCGGGAACGACAGGAGAACTATGGCTACACCTTC	CASSRERQENYGYTF	TRBV4-1	-	-	TRBJ1-2
TGTGCCAGCAGTTACCGCAGGGGGCTCGGCACAGATACGCAGTATTTT	CASSYRRGLGTDTQYF	TRBV6-5	many	TRBD1	TRBJ2-3
TGCAGCGTGGCCAGGGGAGGGGCTGAAGCTTTCTTT	CSVARGGAEAFF	TRBV29-1	many	-	TRBJ1-1
TGTGCCGCAGGAGACTCGGGGGAGCTGTTTTTT	CAAGDSGELFF	TRBV19	-	-	TRBJ2-2
TGTGCCAGCAGGTGGGGCACTGAAGCTTTCTTT	CASRWGTEAFF	TRBV7-2	many	-	TRBJ1-1
TGTGCCAGCATGCGGACTGAAGCTTTCTTT	CASMRTEAFF	TRBV2	-	-	TRBJ1-1
TGTGCCAGCAGCGGAGTGATGGACACTGAAGCTTTCTTT	CASSGVMDTEAFF	TRBV9	few	-	TRBJ1-1
TGTGCCAGCTCACCGGGCGTGGCGGGACAGGGGGCTGTGGAGACCCAGTACTTC	CASSPGVAGQGAVETQYF	TRBV18	many	TRBD1	TRBJ2-5
TGTGCCAGCAGCGTAAGGGCCAGCCCTAACTATGGCTACACCTTC	CASSVRASPNYGYTF	TRBV9	-	-	TRBJ1-2
TGTGCCAGCAGTCAGACAGGGGATAGAAACACCATATATTTT	CASSQTGDRNTIYF	TRBV27	few	TRBD1	TRBJ1-3
TGTGCCAGCAGCCAAGAACCGGGGCTAAGCACAGATACGCAGTATTTT	CASSQEPGLSTDTQYF	TRBV4-2	many	-	TRBJ2-3
TGCGCCAGCAGCCAAGATTTCGCCAAAAACATTCAGTACTTC	CASSQDFAKNIQYF	TRBV4-1	many	-	TRBJ2-4
TGCAGCGCCCAGGGGTCGACAGGTGGGAACACTGAAGCTTTCTTT	CSAQGSTGGNTEAFF	TRBV29-1	many	-	TRBJ1-1
TGTGCCAGCAGTCCGGGCGTCACAATCAATCAGCCCCAGCATTTT	CASSPGVTINQPQHF	TRBV6-2/TRBV6-3	many	-	TRBJ1-5
TGTGCCAGCAGTTTAAAGGGAGGAGAGGAGACCCAGTACTTC	CASSLKGGEETQYF	TRBV12-3/TRBV12-4	-	-	TRBJ2-5
TGCGCCAGCAGCCAAGGGAGGACAGGGAAGAACGAGCAGTACTTC	CASSQGRTGKNEQYF	TRBV4-3	many	TRBD1	TRBJ2-7
TGCGCCAGCAGCCAAGCCAGACAGGGCTTAACCGATACGCAGTATTTT	CASSQARQGLTDTQYF	TRBV4-1	many	TRBD1	TRBJ2-3
TGCGCCAGCAGCCAAGATCCCACTAGCGGGGGGAGGGAGCTGTTTTTT	CASSQDPTSGGRELFF	TRBV4-3	many	TRBD2	TRBJ2-2
TGTGCCAGCACCCCTGAGCTGGCCGATAGCAATCAGCCCCAGCATTTT	CASTPELADSNQPQHF	TRBV5-5	-	-	TRBJ1-5
TGCAGTGCTAGTCTAGCGGGATGGGAGAATGAGCAGTTCTTC	CSASLAGWENEQFF	TRBV20-1	-	TRBD2	TRBJ2-1
TGTGCTAGTGGTTTGGGGGTAATCGGAATCCCTGAAGCTTTCTTT	CASGLGVIGIPEAFF	TRBV12-5	many	-	TRBJ1-1
TGTGCCAGCAGCTTTGTGACAGTGGGAAACACCATATATTTT	CASSFVTVGNTIYF	TRBV13	many	-	TRBJ1-3
TGCAGCTTGAGATTCTTTCGGGGGGATAGGGACAATGAGCAGTTCTTC	CSLRFFRGDRDNEQFF	TRBV29-1	many	TRBD2	TRBJ2-1
TGTGCCAGCAGCTTAGGAGCCAATGAGCAGTTCTTC	CASSLGANEQFF	TRBV7-3	many	-	TRBJ2-1